This T cell receptor beta chain was obtained from a study of CD8 T cells in Susac syndrome. Study-level points and caveats: The study conceded that its TCR sequencing and HLA analysis involved relatively few individuals.

From germline, CDR1 is MNHNY and CDR2 SVGAGI (reference sequence). There are 16 residues in the CDR3. V trimming: 5 bases; J trimming: 5 bases; junction bases outside the gene matches: 7. On this clonotype: The antigen remains undetermined.

After extraction with the RNeasy kit, roughly 0.45 to 1 ug of the RNA was reverse transcribed using random hexamers. Amplification of the TCR beta CDR3 was carried out by immunoSEQ multiplex PCR, which spanned a total of 54 Vbeta and 13 Jbeta segments. TCRdb passed the immunoSEQ multiplex PCR reads through MiXCR, listing each CDR3 protein once. The sample has approximately 190,000 distinct CDR3 sequences; roughly 92% are singletons. Controls matched for age and sex were healthy donors. Through negative isolation, CD4+ and CD8+ T cells were obtained, while TEMRA cells were enriched using FACS. V is TRBV6-6 and J is TRBJ1-5, with 12 bases fitting TRBD1. Sequences were obtained from CD4+ T cells from PBMCs. This receptor was obtained from a human donor in good health. The CDR3 is CASSHRGQGAHQPQHF. The CDR3 region has the DNA TGTGCCAGCAGTCATAGGGGACAGGGGGCCCATCAGCCCCAGCATTTT.